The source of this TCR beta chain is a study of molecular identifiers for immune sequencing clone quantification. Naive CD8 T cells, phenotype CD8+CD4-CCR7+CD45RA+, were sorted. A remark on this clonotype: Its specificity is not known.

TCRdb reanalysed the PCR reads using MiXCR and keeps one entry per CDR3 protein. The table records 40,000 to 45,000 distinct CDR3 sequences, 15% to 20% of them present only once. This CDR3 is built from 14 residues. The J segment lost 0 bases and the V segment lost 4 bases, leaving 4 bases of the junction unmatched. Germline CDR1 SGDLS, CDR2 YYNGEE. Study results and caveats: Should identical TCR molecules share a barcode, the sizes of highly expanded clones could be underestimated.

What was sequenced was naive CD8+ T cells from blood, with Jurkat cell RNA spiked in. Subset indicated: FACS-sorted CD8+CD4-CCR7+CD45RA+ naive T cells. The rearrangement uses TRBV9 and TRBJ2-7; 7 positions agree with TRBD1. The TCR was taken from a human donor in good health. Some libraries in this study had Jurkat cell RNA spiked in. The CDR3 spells CASSLGQISYEQYF. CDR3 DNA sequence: TGTGCCAGCAGCTTGGGACAGATCTCCTACGAGCAGTACTTC.